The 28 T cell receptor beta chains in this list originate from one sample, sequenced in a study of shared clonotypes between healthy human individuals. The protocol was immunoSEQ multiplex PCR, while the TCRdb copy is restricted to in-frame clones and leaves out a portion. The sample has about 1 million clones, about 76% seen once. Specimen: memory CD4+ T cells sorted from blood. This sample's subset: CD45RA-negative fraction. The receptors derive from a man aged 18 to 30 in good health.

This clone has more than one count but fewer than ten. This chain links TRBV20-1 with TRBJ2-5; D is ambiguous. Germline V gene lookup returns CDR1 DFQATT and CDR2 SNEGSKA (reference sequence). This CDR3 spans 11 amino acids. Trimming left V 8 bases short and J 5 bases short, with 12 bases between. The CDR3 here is CSKTDRETQYF. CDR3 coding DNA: TGCAGTAAGACCGATCGGGAGACCCAGTACTTC.

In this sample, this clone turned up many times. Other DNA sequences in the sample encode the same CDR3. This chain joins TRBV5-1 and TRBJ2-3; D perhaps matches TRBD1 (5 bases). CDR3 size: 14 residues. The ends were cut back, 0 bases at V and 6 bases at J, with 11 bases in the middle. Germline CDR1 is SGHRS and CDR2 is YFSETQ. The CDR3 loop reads CASSLAQGRDTQYF. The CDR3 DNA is TGCGCCAGCAGCTTGGCCCAGGGTCGGGATACGCAGTATTTT.

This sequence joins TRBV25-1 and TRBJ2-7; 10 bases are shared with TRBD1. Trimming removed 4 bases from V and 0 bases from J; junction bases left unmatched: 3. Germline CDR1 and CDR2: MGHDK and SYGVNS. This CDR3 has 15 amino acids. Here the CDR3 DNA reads TGTGCCAGCAGTGCCGGGACAGGGGCCTCCTACGAGCAGTACTTC. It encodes CASSAGTGASYEQYF.

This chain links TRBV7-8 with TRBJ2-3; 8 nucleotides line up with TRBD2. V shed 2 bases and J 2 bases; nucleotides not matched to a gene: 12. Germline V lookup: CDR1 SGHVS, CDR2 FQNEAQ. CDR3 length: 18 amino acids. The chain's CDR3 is CASSLRSPTGGITDTQYF. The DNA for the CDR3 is TGTGCCAGCAGCTTAAGGTCCCCCACGGGGGGGATCACAGATACGCAGTATTTT.

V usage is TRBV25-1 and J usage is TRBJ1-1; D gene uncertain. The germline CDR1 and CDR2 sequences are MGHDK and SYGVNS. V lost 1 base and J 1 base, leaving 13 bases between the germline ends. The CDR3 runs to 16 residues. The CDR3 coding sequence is TGTGCCAGCAGTGAATTAGCCTCGGTGGGGAACACTGAAGCTTTCTTT. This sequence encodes CASSELASVGNTEAFF.

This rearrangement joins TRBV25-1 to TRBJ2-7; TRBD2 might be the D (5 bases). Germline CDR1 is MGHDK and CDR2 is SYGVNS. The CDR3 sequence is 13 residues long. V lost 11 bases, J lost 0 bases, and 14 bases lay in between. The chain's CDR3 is CAPGEGPSYEQYF. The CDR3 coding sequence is TGTGCCCCAGGCGAGGGTCCCTCCTACGAGCAGTACTTC.

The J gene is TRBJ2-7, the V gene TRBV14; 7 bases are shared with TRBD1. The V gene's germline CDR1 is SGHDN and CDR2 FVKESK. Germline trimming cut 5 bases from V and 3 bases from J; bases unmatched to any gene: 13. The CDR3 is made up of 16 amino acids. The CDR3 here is CASSDDRVNKYYEQYF. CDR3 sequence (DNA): TGTGCCAGCAGCGACGACAGGGTTAACAAGTACTACGAGCAGTACTTC.

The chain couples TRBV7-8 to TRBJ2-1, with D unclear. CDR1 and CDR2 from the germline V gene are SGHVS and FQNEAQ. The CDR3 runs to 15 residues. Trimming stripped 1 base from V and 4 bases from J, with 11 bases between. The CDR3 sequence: CASSLVVAVYNEQFF. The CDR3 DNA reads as TGTGCCAGCAGCTTAGTGGTGGCGGTTTACAATGAGCAGTTCTTC.

This CDR3 is CASSAEWGATNEKLFF. DNA of the CDR3: TGTGCCAGCAGCGCGGAGTGGGGGGCAACTAATGAAAAACTGTTTTTT. The V and J genes are TRBV9 and TRBJ1-4; TRBD1 might be the D (5 bases). CDR3 length equals 16 residues. CDR1 is SGDLS and CDR2 is YYNGEE in the germline V gene. V was shortened by 3 bases and J by 0 bases, with 12 bases between the two germline ends. Variable domain in full (rest from reference TRBV9 and TRBJ1-4): DSGVTQTPKHLITATGQRVTLRCSPRSGDLSVYWYQQSLDQGLQFLIQYYNGEERAKGNILERFSAQQFPDLHSELNLSSLELGDSALYFCASSAEWGATNEKLFFGSGTQLSVL.

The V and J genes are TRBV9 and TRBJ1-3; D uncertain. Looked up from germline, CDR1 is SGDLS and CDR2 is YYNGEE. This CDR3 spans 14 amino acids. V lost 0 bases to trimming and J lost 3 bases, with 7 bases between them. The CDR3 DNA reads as TGTGCCAGCAGCGTAGTGTCGGATGGAAACACCATATATTTT. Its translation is CASSVVSDGNTIYF.

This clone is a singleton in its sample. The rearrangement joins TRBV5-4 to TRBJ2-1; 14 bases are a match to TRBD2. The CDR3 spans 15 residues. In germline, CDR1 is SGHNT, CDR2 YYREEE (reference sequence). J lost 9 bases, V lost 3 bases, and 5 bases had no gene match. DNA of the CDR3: TGTGCCAGCAGCTCTGGGACTAGCGGGAGAGGTGAGCAGTTCTTC. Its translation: CASSSGTSGRGEQFF.

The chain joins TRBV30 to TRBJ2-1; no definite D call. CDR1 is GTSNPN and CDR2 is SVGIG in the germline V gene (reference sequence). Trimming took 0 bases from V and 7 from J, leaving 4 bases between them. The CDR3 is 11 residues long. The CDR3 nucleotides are TGTGCCTGGAGTGTTCGTAATGAGCAGTTCTTC. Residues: CAWSVRNEQFF.

The CDR3 coding sequence is TGTGCCAGCTCAGATCGCGGAACGAACACCGGGGAGCTGTTTTTT. It is translated as CASSDRGTNTGELFF. The chain carries TRBV6-6 and TRBJ2-2; no definite D call. Trimming shortened V by 8 bases and J by 0 bases, and 13 bases separated the two germline ends. The germline V gene encodes CDR1 MNHNY and CDR2 SVGAGI (reference sequence). The CDR3 is made up of 15 amino acids.

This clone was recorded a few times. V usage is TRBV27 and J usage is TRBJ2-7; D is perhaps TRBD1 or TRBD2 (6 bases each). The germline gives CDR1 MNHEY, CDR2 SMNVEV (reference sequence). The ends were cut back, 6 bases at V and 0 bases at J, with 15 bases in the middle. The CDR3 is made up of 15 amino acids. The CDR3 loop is CASRPGGGSSYEQYF. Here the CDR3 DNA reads TGTGCCAGCAGACCCGGGGGCGGTAGCTCCTACGAGCAGTACTTC.

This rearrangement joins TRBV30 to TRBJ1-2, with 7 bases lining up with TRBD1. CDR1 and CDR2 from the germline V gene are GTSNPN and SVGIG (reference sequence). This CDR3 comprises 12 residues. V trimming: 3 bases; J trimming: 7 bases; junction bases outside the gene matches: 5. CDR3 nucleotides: TGTGCCTGGAGCCTGAACAGGGGTGGCTACACCTTC. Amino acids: CAWSLNRGGYTF.

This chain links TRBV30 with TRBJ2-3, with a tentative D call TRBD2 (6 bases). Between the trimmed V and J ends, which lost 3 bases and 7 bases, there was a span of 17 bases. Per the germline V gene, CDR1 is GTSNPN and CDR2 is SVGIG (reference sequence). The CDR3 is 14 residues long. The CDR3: CAWSARTTPYTQYF. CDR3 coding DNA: TGTGCCTGGAGCGCTCGGACTACTCCGTATACGCAGTATTTT.

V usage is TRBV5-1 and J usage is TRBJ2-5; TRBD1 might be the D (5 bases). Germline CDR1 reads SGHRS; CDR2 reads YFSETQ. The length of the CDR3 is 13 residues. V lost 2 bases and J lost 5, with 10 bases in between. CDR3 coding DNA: TGCGCCAGCAGCTTTCTGGGGCGGGAGACCCAGTACTTC. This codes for CASSFLGRETQYF.

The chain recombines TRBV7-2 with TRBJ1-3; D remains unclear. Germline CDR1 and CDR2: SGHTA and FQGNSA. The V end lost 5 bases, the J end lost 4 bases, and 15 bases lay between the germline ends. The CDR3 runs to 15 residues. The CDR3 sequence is CASSLELSEGNTIYF. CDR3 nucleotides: TGTGCCAGCAGCCTCGAGCTTTCGGAGGGAAACACCATATATTTT.

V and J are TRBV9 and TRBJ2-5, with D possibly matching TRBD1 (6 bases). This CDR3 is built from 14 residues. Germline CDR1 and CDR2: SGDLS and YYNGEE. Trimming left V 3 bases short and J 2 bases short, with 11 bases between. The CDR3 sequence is CASSAQQGQETQYF. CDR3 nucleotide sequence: TGTGCCAGCAGCGCCCAACAGGGTCAAGAGACCCAGTACTTC.

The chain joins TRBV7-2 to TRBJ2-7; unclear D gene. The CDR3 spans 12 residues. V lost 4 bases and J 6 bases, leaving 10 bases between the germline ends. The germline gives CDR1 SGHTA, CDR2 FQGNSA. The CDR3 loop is CASSYLVGEQYF. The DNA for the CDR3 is TGTGCCAGCAGCTACCTTGTCGGCGAGCAGTACTTC.

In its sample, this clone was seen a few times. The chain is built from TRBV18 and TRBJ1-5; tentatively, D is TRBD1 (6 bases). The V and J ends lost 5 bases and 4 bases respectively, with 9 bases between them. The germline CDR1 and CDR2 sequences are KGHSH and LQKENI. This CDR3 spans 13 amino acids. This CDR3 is CASSADRNQPQHF. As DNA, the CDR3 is TGTGCCAGCTCAGCCGACAGGAATCAGCCCCAGCATTTT. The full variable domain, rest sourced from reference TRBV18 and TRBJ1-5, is NAGVMQNPRHLVRRRGQEARLRCSPMKGHSHVYWYRQLPEEGLKFMVYLQKENIIDESGMPKERFSAEFPKEGPSILRIQQVVRGDSAAYFCASSADRNQPQHFGDGTRLSIL.

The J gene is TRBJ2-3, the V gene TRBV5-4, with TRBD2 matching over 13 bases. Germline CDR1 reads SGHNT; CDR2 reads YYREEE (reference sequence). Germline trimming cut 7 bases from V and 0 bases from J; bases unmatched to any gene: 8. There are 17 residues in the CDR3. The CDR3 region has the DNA TGTGCCAGCTCCCGACTAGCGGGAGGAACTAGCACAGATACGCAGTATTTT. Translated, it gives CASSRLAGGTSTDTQYF.

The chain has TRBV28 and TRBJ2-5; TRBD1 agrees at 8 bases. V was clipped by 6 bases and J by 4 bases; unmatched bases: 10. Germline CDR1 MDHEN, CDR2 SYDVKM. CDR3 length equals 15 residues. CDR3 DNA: TGTGCCAGCAGCTACCTTGACAGGGGTGGAGAGACCCAGTACTTC. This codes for CASSYLDRGGETQYF.

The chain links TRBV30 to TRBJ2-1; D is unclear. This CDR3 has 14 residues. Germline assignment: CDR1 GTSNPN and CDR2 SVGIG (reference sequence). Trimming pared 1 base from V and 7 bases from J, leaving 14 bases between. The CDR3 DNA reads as TGTGCCTGGAGTGCCCATTCGAGTTGGAATGAGCAGTTCTTC. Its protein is CAWSAHSSWNEQFF.

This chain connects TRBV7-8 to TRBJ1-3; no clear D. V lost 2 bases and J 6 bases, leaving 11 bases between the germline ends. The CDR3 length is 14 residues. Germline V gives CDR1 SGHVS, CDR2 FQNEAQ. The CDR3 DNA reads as TGTGCCAGCAGCTTACGAGAGGGAACAAACACCATATATTTT. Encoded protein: CASSLREGTNTIYF.

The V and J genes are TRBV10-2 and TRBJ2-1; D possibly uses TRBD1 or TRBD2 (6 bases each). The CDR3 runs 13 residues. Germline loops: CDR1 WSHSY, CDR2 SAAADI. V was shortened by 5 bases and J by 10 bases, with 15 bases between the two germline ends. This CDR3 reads CASSPSTGGEQFF. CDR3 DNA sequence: TGCGCCAGCAGTCCCTCTACCGGGGGCGAGCAGTTCTTC.

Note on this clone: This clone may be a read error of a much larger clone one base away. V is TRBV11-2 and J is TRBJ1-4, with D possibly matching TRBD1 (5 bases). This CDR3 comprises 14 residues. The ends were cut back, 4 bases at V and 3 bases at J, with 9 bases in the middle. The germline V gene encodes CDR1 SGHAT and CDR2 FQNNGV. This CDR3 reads CASSSGMANEKLFF. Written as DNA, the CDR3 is TGTGCCAGCAGCTCAGGGATGGCTAATGAAAAACTGTTTTTT. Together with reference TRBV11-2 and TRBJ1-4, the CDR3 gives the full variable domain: EAGVAQSPRYKIIEKRQSVAFWCNPISGHATLYWYQQILGQGPKLLIQFQNNGVVDDSQLPKDRFSAERLKGVDSTLKIQPAKLEDSAVYLCASSSGMANEKLFFGSGTQLSVL.

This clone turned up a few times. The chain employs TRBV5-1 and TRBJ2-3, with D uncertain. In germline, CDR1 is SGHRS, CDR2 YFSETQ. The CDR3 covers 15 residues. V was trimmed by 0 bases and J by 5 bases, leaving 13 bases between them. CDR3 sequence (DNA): TGCGCCAGCAGCTTGGTTGGGGATGTCATAGATACGCAGTATTTT. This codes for CASSLVGDVIDTQYF.